This T cell receptor beta chain was documented in a study of cytomegalovirus exposure and HLA in healthy donors. Whole-study findings and limits: Three of the chains that were CMV-associated were confirmed in vitro to be specific for CMV antigens. With high specificity and sensitivity, the classifier reportedly diagnosed cytomegalovirus status. It was assumed in the presence/absence analyses that sequencing depth was roughly uniform across donors.

On this clone itself: The antigen is not known.

The PCR ran on 60 Vbeta and 13 Jbeta primers. Profiling relied on immunoSEQ multiplex PCR, and the TCRdb table lists in-frame clones only, not all of them. This sample has some 170,000 clones; approximately 80% occur once, and the top ten carry roughly 4.4%. V lost 3 bases and J 3 bases, leaving 9 bases between the germline ends. CDR1 SEHNR and CDR2 FQNEAQ come from the germline V gene (reference sequence). The CDR3 length is 14 residues. This chain connects TRBV7-9 to TRBJ2-4; no reliable D call. Sequencing input: PBMCs. This TCR came from a man aged 25 to 40 in good health and CMV-seronegative. For the CDR3, the DNA is TGTGCCAGCAGCTTGAGTGGTGACAAAAACATTCAGTACTTC. Amino acid sequence: CASSLSGDKNIQYF.